This T cell receptor (beta chain) comes out of a study of identical twins. Findings of the study overall: Insertion counts were lower in abundant cord blood beta clonotypes, a trend that memory repertoires did not show.

The CDR3 consists of 13 residues. Trimming removed 1 base at V and 2 bases at J, with 6 bases between. The germline V gene encodes CDR1 LGHDT and CDR2 YNNKEL (reference sequence). This clonotype showed up many times. What it binds is unknown. Template switching created a universal primer site, and the cDNA included unique molecular identifiers. Using its own MiXCR run on the 5' RACE reads, TCRdb lists one record per CDR3 protein. The table has under 300,000 distinct CDR3 sequences, roughly 13% seen once. The same data also contributed to another study, on yellow fever vaccine responses in identical twins.

J is TRBJ2-7 and V is TRBV3-1; D is possibly TRBD1 or TRBD2 (5 bases each). This TCR was recovered from a woman between 18 and 30 years old in good health. The sequenced sample consisted of memory (CD45RO+) T cells sorted from blood. Here the CDR3 DNA reads TGTGCCAGCAGCCAAGGGGGACCCTACGAGCAGTACTTC. Translating it yields CASSQGGPYEQYF.